This T cell receptor (beta chain) appears in the sequencing data of a study of control samples from healthy donors and cancer patients. The V gene's germline CDR1 is SGHVS and CDR2 FNYEAQ. CDR3 size: 19 residues. Trimming removed 5 bases from V and 1 base from J; junction bases left unmatched: 18. Only in-frame clones appear in the TCRdb table, and some are missing; sequencing was by immunoSEQ multiplex PCR. Of about 38,000 clones in the sample, around four fifths were seen once. The sample was PBMCs. V is TRBV7-6 and J is TRBJ2-7; 9 positions match TRBD1. The sequence came from a woman aged 55-69 years with lung cancer. DNA of the CDR3: TGTGCCAGCAGCCCCCTCCCTATTGGTGCGGGGACAGGGTCCTACGAGCAGTACTTC. It encodes CASSPLPIGAGTGSYEQYF.